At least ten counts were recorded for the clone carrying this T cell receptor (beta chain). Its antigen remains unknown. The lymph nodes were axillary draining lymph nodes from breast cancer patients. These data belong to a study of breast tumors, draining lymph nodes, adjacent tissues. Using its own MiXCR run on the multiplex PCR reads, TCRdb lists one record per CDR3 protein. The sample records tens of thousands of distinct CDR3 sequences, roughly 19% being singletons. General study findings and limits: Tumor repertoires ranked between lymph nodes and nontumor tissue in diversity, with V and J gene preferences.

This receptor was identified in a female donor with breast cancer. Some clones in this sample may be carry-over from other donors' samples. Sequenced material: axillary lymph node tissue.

DNA for the CDR3: TGCGCCAGCAGCTTGGTAGGGTCCCGACAGGGGGTCCACGAGCAGTACTTC. It specifies CASSLVGSRQGVHEQYF. V gene TRBV5-1 combines with J gene TRBJ2-7; 9 nucleotides line up with TRBD1. This CDR3 spans 17 amino acids. J gave up 5 bases and V 0 bases, and 12 bases lay outside the gene matches. The germline CDR1 and CDR2 sequences are SGHRS and YFSETQ.